This T cell receptor beta chain appears in the sequencing data of a study of cytomegalovirus exposure and HLA in healthy donors. Note on this clone: Its antigen remains unknown.

PCR involved 60 Vbeta and 13 Jbeta primers. Assay used: immunoSEQ multiplex PCR; TCRdb lists only in-frame clones, some missing. The sample contains about 180,000 clones, 70% to 80% of which appear only once. Study results and caveats: Earlier findings revealed that most TCR beta V segments proved productive either about 90% or about 30% of the time. DRB1 had the most TCR associations and HLA-C the fewest, a later analysis found, with rates varying by HLA locus.

V gave up 9 bases and J gave up 5 bases, with 21 bases separating them. This CDR3 has 15 residues. The rearrangement links TRBV5-3 to TRBJ1-5; D is ambiguous. TRBV5-3 qualifies as an ORF whose function is uncertain. The receptor was isolated from a man younger than 45 in good health and CMV-seronegative. Material: PBMCs. CDR3 in amino acids: CAIIFWLHPDQPQHF. As DNA, the CDR3 is TGTGCCATTATTTTTTGGCTTCACCCCGATCAGCCCCAGCATTTT.